This T cell receptor (beta chain) was found in a study of T cell repertoires in cytomegalovirus infection. Study in general: The authors relied on CMV epitopes, both recently identified HLA-C-restricted and well-studied HLA-B-restricted.

TCRdb analysed the reads with MiXCR anew, one entry per CDR3 protein. This table has about 900,000 distinct CDR3 sequences, 31% appearing once. V was clipped by 1 base and J by 4 bases, with 10 bases between them. Germline V gene lookup returns CDR1 SEHNR and CDR2 FQNEAQ (reference sequence). The CDR3 runs to 14 residues. This clonotype was seen ten or more times. Its antigen remains unknown. Overall study findings and caveats: Clonotype analysis showed dominance of the ex vivo response by HLA-C-restricted CMV-specific TCR beta clonotypes.

This specimen was cultured CD8+ T cells from PBMCs, taken from culture after CMV antigen stimulation. J is TRBJ2-5 and V is TRBV7-9; D not certain. This receptor was obtained from a human donor in good health (CMV status not recorded). Some clones in this sample may be carry-over from other donors' samples. This CDR3 is CASSLVGVPETQYF. CDR3 bases: TGTGCCAGCAGCTTAGTAGGAGTCCCAGAGACCCAGTACTTC.